The source of this T cell receptor (beta chain) is a study of T cell clones after liver transplantation. Findings of the study overall: These preliminary findings come from unstandardized post-transplant sampling times. Donor-reactive sequences fell more than third party-reactive ones, suggesting partial deletion.

Assay used: immunoSEQ multiplex PCR; TCRdb lists only in-frame clones, some missing. The data contain tens of thousands of clones, roughly 85% of them singletons. CDR3 size: 16 residues. V dropped 4 bases and J dropped 4; count of bases not matched to a gene: 7. CDR1 and CDR2 from the germline V gene are MNHNS and SASEGT. Regarding this clone: No antigen is known for it.

Sequenced material: CD4+ T cells from blood, taken 45 to 47 months after liver transplant. V and J are TRBV6-1 and TRBJ2-1, with 10 positions matching TRBD2. The TCR was taken from a human patient who received a liver transplant. The T cells may partly be graft donor cells. CDR3 nucleotides: TGTGCCAGCAGTGGATTTCTAGCGGGAGCTTACAATGAGCAGTTCTTC. It specifies CASSGFLAGAYNEQFF.